The rows below give T cell receptor beta chains drawn from one sample of a study of shared clonotypes between healthy human individuals. Produced via immunoSEQ multiplex PCR; TCRdb's table is partial and in-frame only. This table has 950,000 to 1,200,000 clones, 77% appearing once. Sequencing was carried out using memory CD4+ T cells from PBMCs. The receptor source for this set is a man younger than 35 in good health. Some clones in this sample may be carry-over from other donors' samples. CDR3s include the opening cysteine and the closing phenylalanine or tryptophan. Not every row has a clone size; where given, it reads once, few, many or a size class.

.	TRBV5-1	TRBJ2-5	CASSSPTGGLQETQYF
.	TRBV15	TRBJ2-5	CATSRAPSGRGETQYF
.	TRBV6-5	TRBJ1-4	CASSYDGRSNEKLFF
.	TRBV6-1	TRBJ2-7	CASRALAGSYEQYF
.	TRBV18	TRBJ1-3	CASSLSREGRPSSGNTIYF
few	TRBV7-3	TRBJ2-2	CASSPIVWREGPNTGELFF
.	TRBV5-1	TRBJ2-7	CASSAGQGVEQYF
.	TRBV6-4	TRBJ2-1	CASSPLAAGSDNEQFF
.	TRBV14	TRBJ2-7	CASSSPFLGYEQYF
.	TRBV29-1	TRBJ2-2	CSVEHGELFF
.	TRBV25-1	TRBJ2-5	CASSEKGKKTQETQYF